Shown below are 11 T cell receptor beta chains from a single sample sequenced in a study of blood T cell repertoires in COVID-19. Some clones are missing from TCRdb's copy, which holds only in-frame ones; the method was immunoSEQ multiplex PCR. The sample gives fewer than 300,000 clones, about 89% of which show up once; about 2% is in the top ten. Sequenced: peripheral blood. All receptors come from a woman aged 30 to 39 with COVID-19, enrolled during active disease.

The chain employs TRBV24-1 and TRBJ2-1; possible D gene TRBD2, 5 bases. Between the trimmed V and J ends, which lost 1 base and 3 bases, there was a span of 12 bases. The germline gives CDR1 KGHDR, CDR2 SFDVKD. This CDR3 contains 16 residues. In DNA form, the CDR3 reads TGTGCCACCAGTGATTTAGGTCCGGCGGGCTACAATGAGCAGTTCTTC. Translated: CATSDLGPAGYNEQFF.

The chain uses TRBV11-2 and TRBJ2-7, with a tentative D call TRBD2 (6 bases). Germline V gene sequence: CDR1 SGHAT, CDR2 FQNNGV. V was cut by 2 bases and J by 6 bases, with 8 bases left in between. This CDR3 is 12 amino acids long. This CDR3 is CASSLMGGEQYF. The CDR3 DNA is TGTGCCAGCAGCTTAATGGGAGGCGAGCAGTACTTC. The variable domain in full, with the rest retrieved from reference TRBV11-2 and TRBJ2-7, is EAGVAQSPRYKIIEKRQSVAFWCNPISGHATLYWYQQILGQGPKLLIQFQNNGVVDDSQLPKDRFSAERLKGVDSTLKIQPAKLEDSAVYLCASSLMGGEQYFGPGTRLTVT.

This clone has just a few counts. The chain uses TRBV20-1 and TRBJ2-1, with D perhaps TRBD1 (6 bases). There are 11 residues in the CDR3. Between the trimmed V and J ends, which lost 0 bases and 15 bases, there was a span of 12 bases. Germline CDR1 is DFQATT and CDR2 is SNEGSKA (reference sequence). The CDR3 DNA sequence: TGCAGTGCTAGAGAGGGGCAGGGGTTGTTCTTC. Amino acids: CSAREGQGLFF.

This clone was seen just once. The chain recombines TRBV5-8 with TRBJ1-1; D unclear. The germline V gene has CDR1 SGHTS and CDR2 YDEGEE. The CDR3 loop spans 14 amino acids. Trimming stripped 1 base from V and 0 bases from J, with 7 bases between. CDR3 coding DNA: TGTGCCAGCAGCTTGATGCGGGTGAACACTGAAGCTTTCTTT. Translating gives CASSLMRVNTEAFF.

The CDR3 nucleotides are TGTGCCAGCAGCTTATCTCGCACTTCGTACAATGAGCAGTTCTTC. Its translation: CASSLSRTSYNEQFF. V usage is TRBV7-3 and J usage is TRBJ2-1; D call uncertain. Trimming shortened V by 2 bases and J by 4 bases, and 12 bases separated the two germline ends. The CDR3 consists of 15 residues. The germline gives CDR1 SGHTA, CDR2 FQGTGA.

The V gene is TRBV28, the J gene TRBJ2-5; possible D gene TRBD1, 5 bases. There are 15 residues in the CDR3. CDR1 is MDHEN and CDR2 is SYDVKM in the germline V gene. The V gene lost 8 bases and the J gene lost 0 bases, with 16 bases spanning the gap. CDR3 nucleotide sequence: TGTGCCAGCCATCGACAGTCAGGGTACCAAGAGACCCAGTACTTC. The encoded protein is CASHRQSGYQETQYF.

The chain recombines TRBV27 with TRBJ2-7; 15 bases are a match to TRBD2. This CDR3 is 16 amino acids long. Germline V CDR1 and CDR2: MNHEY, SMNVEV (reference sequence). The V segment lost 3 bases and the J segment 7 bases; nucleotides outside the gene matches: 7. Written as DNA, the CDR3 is TGTGCCAGCAGTTTTGGAAGGACTAGCGGGAGGGGGGAGCAGTACTTC. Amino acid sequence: CASSFGRTSGRGEQYF.

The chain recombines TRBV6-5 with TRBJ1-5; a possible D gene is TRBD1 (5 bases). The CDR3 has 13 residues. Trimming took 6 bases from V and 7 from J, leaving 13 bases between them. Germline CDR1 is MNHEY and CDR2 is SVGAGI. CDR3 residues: CASRGQGKQPQHF. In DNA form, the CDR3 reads TGTGCCAGCAGGGGCCAGGGAAAACAGCCCCAGCATTTT.

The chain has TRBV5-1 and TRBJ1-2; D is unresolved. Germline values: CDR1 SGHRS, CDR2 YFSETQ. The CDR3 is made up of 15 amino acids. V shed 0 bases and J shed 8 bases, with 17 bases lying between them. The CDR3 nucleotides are TGCGCCAGCAGCTTGGAGACGGAGGTGGTGCGCGGCTACACCTTC. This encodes CASSLETEVVRGYTF.

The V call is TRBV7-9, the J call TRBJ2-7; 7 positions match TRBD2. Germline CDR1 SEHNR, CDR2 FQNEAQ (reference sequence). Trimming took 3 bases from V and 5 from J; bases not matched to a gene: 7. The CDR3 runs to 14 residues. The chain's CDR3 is CASSFGGRGNEQYF. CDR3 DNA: TGTGCCAGCAGCTTTGGCGGGAGAGGGAACGAGCAGTACTTC. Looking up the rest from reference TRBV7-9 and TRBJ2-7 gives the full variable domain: DTGVSQNPRHKITKRGQNVTFRCDPISEHNRLYWYRQTLGQGPEFLTYFQNEAQLEKSRLLSDRFSAERPKGSFSTLEIQRTEQGDSAMYLCASSFGGRGNEQYFGPGTRLTVT.

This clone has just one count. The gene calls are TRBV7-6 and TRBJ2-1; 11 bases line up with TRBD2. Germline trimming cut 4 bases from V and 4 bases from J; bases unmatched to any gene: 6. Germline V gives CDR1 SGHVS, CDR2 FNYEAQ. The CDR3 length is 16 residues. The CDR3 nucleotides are TGTGCCAGCAGCTCAGTAGCGGGAGGGCTGTACAATGAGCAGTTCTTC. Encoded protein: CASSSVAGGLYNEQFF. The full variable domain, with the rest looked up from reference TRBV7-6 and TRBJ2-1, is GAGVSQSPRYKVTKRGQDVALRCDPISGHVSLYWYRQALGQGPEFLTYFNYEAQQDKSGLPNDRFSAERPEGSISTLTIQRTEQRDSAMYRCASSSVAGGLYNEQFFGPGTRLTVL.